Listed below are T cell receptor beta chains from one sample, sequenced in a study of glioma-infiltrating T cells. TCRdb re-called the multiplex PCR reads with MiXCR, one entry per CDR3 protein. The table shows more than 350,000 distinct CDR3 sequences, with approximately 42% occurring only once. What was sequenced was glioma tissue, nonneoplastic brain tissue, or PBMCs (not recorded which). The receptors stem from a human donor with low-grade glioma or glioblastoma, undergoing nonglioma brain surgery, or in good health (not recorded which). CDR3s include the opening cysteine and the closing phenylalanine or tryptophan. A D gene is named only where the DNA matches it firmly. Clone size, where shown, is once, few, many, or a class for clones that have expanded.

>TRBV28|many|12|TRBJ2-1|.
CASTATYNEQFF
TGTGCCAGCACCGCTACCTACAATGAGCAGTTCTTC
>TRBV11-2|.|15|TRBJ2-2|TRBD1
CASSSGQGRTGELFF
TGTGCCAGCAGCTCGGGACAGGGACGAACCGGGGAGCTGTTTTTT
>TRBV7-2|.|15|TRBJ2-3|.
CASTLPRFSTDTQYF
TGTGCCAGCACCCTACCGCGGTTTAGCACAGATACGCAGTATTTT
>TRBV6-4|many|14|TRBJ1-2|TRBD1
CASSDGTGGYGYTF
TGTGCCAGCAGTGACGGGACAGGGGGCTATGGCTACACCTTC
>TRBV3-1|.|15|TRBJ2-1|.
CASSKPGTLPNEQFF
TGTGCCAGCAGCAAACCCGGGACCCTCCCCAATGAGCAGTTCTTC
>TRBV27|many|14|TRBJ1-6|TRBD1
CASSGQAYNSPLHF
TGTGCCAGCAGTGGACAGGCCTATAATTCACCCCTCCACTTT
>TRBV2|.|13|TRBJ2-7|.
CASSEQGTVKRYF
TGTGCCAGCAGTGAGCAGGGGACCGTCAAACGGTACTTC
>TRBV6-1|.|15|TRBJ2-2|TRBD1
CASRTGTGDTRELFF
TGTGCCAGCAGGACCGGGACAGGGGACACCAGGGAGCTGTTTTTT
>TRBV6-6|.|19|TRBJ2-1|TRBD2
CASSSPGLAGGVTYNEQFF
TGTGCCAGCAGTTCCCCGGGACTAGCGGGAGGTGTGACCTACAATGAGCAGTTCTTC
>TRBV20-1|many|10|TRBJ1-2|.
CSAANYGYTF
TGCAGTGCTGCTAACTATGGCTACACCTTC
>TRBV6-1|few|15|TRBJ1-5|.
CASSVVRDGNQPQHF
TGTGCCAGCAGTGTAGTCCGGGACGGGAATCAGCCCCAGCATTTT
>TRBV20-1|once|16|TRBJ1-5|.
CSARDFGQCSNQPQHF
TGCAGTGCTAGAGATTTTGGACAATGTAGCAATCAGCCCCAGCATTTT
>TRBV6-1|many|15|TRBJ2-5|TRBD2
CASSALAATPETQYF
TGTGCCAGCAGTGCACTAGCGGCTACCCCAGAGACCCAGTACTTC
>TRBV4-3|.|12|TRBJ1-2|.
CASSQVGVGHTF
TGCGCCAGCAGCCAAGTTGGGGTAGGCCACACCTTC
>TRBV18|few|14|TRBJ2-5|.
CASSPLGDKETQYF
TGTGCCAGCTCACCACTCGGGGATAAAGAGACCCAGTACTTC
>TRBV6-1|many|13|TRBJ2-5|TRBD2
CASLGEGKETQYF
TGTGCCAGCCTCGGGGAGGGCAAAGAGACCCAGTACTTC
>TRBV11-2|.|17|TRBJ2-3|.
CASSLGGATLGPDTQYF
TGTGCCAGCAGCTTAGGGGGGGCCACCTTAGGCCCAGATACGCAGTATTTT
>TRBV7-3|few|15|TRBJ2-1|TRBD1
CASSLSAGGYNEQFF
TGTGCCAGCAGCTTAAGCGCAGGGGGTTACAATGAGCAGTTCTTC
>TRBV7-2|.|16|TRBJ1-3|.
CASRFWRQPTGNTIYF
TGTGCCAGCAGGTTTTGGCGTCAACCCACTGGAAACACCATATATTTT
>TRBV6-1|.|15|TRBJ2-1|.
CAIPMGTSSYNEQFF
TGTGCCATACCCATGGGGACCAGTTCGTACAATGAGCAGTTCTTC
>TRBV6-1|few|15|TRBJ1-2|.
CASSSRDPRINGYTF
TGTGCCAGCAGTTCCAGGGACCCCCGGATCAATGGCTACACCTTC
>TRBV2|few|14|TRBJ1-1|TRBD1
CASLMDRGNTEAFF
TGTGCCAGCCTTATGGACAGGGGGAACACTGAAGCTTTCTTT
>TRBV7-6|few|16|TRBJ1-1|TRBD1
CASNLRQGFLNTEAFF
TGTGCCAGCAATCTCCGACAGGGGTTTCTGAACACTGAAGCTTTCTTT
>TRBV28|many|12|TRBJ1-1|.
CASSPSTWRAFF
TGTGCCAGCAGTCCCTCGACGTGGAGAGCTTTCTTT
>TRBV27|few|16|TRBJ2-7|.
CASSLIGFAGTYEQYF
TGTGCCAGCAGTTTGATCGGTTTCGCGGGAACGTACGAGCAGTACTTC